This T cell receptor (beta chain) derives from a study of radiotherapy plus CTLA-4 blockade in lung cancer. Only in-frame clones appear in the TCRdb table, and some are missing; sequencing was by immunoSEQ multiplex PCR. The table lists 81,000 or so clones, more than 80% of them singletons. Germline-derived CDR1 and CDR2 are SGHRS and YFSETQ. The CDR3 has 15 residues. V was pared by 4 bases and J by 7 bases, with 10 bases of the junction left unmatched. The sample here was peripheral blood, taken from a patient treated with radiotherapy plus ipilimumab. The clonotype was recovered from a human donor with non-small cell lung cancer who had stable disease on radiotherapy plus ipilimumab. V is TRBV5-1 and J is TRBJ1-2, with TRBD1 matching 10 bases. The CDR3 sequence: CASSQEGTGDGGYTF. CDR3 nucleotides: TGCGCCAGCAGCCAAGAAGGGACAGGGGACGGTGGCTACACCTTC.